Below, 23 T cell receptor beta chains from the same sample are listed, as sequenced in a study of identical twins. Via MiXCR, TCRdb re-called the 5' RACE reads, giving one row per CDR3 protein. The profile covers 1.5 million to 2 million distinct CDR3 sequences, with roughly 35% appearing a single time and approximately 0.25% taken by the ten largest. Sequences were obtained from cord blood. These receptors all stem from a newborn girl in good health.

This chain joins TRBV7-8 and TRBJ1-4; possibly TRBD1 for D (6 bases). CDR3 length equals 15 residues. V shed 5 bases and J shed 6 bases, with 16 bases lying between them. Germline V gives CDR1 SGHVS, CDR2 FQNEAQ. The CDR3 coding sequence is TGTGCCAGCAGCGCCCACAGGGTGGCGGATGAAAAACTGTTTTTT. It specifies CASSAHRVADEKLFF.

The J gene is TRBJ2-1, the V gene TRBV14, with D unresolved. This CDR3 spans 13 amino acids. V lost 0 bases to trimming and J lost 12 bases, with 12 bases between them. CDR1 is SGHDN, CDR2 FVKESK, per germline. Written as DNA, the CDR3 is TGTGCCAGCAGCCAAGAGCGACGGGCACCGCAGTTCTTC. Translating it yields CASSQERRAPQFF.

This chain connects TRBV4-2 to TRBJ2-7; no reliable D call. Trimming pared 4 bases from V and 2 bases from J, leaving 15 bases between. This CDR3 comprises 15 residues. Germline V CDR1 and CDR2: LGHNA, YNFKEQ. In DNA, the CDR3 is TGTGCCAGCAGCCCCGACGGACGAGACCCCTACGAGCAGTACTTC. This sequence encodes CASSPDGRDPYEQYF.

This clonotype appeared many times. CDR3 in amino acids: CSARTVNEQFF. In DNA, the CDR3 is TGCAGTGCTAGGACCGTCAATGAGCAGTTCTTC. This chain uses TRBV20-1 with TRBJ2-1; D unresolved. The CDR3 consists of 11 residues. CDR1 is DFQATT, CDR2 SNEGSKA, per germline (reference sequence). The V and J ends lost 3 bases and 6 bases respectively, with 6 bases between them.

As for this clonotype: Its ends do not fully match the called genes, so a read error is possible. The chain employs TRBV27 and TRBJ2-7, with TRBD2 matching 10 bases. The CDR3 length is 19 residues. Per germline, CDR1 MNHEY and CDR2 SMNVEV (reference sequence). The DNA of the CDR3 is TGTGCCAGCAGTTTCCGACACTATGATCTAGCGGGAGCTTTCTACGAGCAGAACTTC. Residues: CASSFRHYDLAGAFYEQNF.

The CDR3 region has the DNA TGCGCCAGCAGCTCAAGGGGCCTAAACCAAGAGACCCAGTACTTC. Protein sequence: CASSSRGLNQETQYF. The chain links TRBV5-1 to TRBJ2-5; tentatively, D is TRBD1 (5 bases). This CDR3 has 15 amino acids. Germline-derived CDR1 and CDR2 are SGHRS and YFSETQ. Trimming removed 3 bases at V and 0 bases at J, with 12 bases between.

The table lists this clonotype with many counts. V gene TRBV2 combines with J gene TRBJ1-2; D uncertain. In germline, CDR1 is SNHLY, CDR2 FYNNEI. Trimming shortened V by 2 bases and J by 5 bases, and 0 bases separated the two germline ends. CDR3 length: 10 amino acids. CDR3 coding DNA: TGTGCCAGCAGTGAATATGGCTACACCTTC. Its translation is CASSEYGYTF.

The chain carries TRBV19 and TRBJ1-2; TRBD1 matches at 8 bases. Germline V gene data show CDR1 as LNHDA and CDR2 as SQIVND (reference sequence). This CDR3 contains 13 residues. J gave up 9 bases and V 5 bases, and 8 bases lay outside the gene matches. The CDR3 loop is CASSPWDRTSYTF. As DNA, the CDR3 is TGTGCCAGTAGTCCCTGGGACAGGACAAGCTACACCTTC.

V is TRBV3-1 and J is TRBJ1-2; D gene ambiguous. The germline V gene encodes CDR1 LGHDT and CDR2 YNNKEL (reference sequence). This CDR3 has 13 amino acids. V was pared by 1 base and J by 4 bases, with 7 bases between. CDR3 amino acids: CASSQAQIYGYTF. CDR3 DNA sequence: TGTGCCAGCAGCCAAGCCCAGATCTATGGCTACACCTTC.

The CDR3 DNA follows: TGCAGTGCTAGTAGGGGACTAGCGCCCGATGAGCAGTTCTTC. Translating it yields CSASRGLAPDEQFF. The genes are TRBV20-1 and TRBJ2-1, with 10 bases aligning to TRBD2. The CDR3 covers 14 residues. V shed 3 bases, J shed 8 bases, and the junction held 7 bases outside the gene matches. Germline CDR1 and CDR2: DFQATT and SNEGSKA (reference sequence).

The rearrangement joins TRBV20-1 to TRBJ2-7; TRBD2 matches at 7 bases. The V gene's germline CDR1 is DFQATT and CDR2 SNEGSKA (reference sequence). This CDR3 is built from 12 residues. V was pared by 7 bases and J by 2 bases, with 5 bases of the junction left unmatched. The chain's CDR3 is CSESSGAYEQYF. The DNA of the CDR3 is TGCAGTGAGTCTAGCGGAGCCTACGAGCAGTACTTC.

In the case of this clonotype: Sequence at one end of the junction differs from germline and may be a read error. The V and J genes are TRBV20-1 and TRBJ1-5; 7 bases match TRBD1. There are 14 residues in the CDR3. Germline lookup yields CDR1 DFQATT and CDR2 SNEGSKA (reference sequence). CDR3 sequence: CSAKPGQSNRPQHF. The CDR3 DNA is TGCAGTGCGAAACCGGGACAGAGTAATCGGCCCCAGCATTTT.

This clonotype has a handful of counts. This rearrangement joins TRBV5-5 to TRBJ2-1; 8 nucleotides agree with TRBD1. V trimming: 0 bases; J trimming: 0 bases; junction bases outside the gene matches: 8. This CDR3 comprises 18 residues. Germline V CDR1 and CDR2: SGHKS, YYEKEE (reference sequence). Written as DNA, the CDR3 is TGTGCCAGCAGCTTGGCTGACAGGGGCCAGAGCTCCTACAATGAGCAGTTCTTC. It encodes CASSLADRGQSSYNEQFF.

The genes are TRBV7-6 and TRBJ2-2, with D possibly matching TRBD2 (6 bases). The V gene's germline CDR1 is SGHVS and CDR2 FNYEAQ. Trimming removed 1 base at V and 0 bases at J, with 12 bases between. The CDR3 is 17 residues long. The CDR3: CASSLDPGGTNTGELFF. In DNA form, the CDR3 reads TGTGCCAGCAGCTTAGATCCTGGCGGGACGAACACCGGGGAGCTGTTTTTT.

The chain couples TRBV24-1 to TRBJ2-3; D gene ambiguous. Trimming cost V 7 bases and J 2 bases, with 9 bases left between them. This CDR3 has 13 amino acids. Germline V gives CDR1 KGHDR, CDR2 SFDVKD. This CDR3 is CATSRRPTDTQYF. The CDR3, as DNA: TGTGCCACCAGCCGTCGCCCCACAGATACGCAGTATTTT.

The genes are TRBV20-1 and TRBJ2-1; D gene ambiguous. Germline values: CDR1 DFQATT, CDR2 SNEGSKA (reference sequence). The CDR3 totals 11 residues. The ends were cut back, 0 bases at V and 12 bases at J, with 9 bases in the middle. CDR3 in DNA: TGCAGTGCTAGAGATTTGGTCGGGCAGTTCTTC. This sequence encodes CSARDLVGQFF.

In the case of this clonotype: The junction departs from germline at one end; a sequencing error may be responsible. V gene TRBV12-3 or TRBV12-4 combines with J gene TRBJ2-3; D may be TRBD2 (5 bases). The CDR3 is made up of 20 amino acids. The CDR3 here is CASSLLSGELRDPSTDAQYF. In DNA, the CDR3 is TGTGCCAGCAGCTTGCTAAGCGGAGAACTACGAGACCCTAGCACAGATGCGCAGTATTTT.

CDR3 sequence (DNA): TGTGCCAGCAGCCAAGGAGGCGGCAGGAACTATGGCTACACCTTC. Protein product: CASSQGGGRNYGYTF. The chain recombines TRBV3-1 with TRBJ1-2; no definite D call. The CDR3 has 15 amino acids. V was trimmed by 1 base and J by 2 bases, leaving 11 bases between them. The germline V gene encodes CDR1 LGHDT and CDR2 YNNKEL (reference sequence).

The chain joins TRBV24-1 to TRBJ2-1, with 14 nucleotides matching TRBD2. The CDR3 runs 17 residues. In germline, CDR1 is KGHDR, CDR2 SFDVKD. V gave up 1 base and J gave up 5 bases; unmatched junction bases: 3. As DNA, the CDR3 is TGTGCCACCAGTGATTTACCGGGACTAGCGGGGGACAATGAGCAGTTCTTC. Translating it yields CATSDLPGLAGDNEQFF.

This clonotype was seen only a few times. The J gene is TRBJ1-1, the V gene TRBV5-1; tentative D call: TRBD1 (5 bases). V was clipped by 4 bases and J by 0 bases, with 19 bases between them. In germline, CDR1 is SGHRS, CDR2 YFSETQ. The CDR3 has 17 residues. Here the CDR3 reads CASSLRRTNQMNTEAFF. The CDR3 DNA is TGCGCCAGCAGCCTAAGGCGGACAAACCAAATGAACACTGAAGCTTTCTTT. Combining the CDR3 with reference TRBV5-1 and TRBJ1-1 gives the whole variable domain KAGVTQTPRYLIKTRGQQVTLSCSPISGHRSVSWYQQTPGQGLQFLFEYFSETQRNKGNFPGRFSGRQFSNSRSEMNVSTLELGDSALYLCASSLRRTNQMNTEAFFGQGTRLTVV.

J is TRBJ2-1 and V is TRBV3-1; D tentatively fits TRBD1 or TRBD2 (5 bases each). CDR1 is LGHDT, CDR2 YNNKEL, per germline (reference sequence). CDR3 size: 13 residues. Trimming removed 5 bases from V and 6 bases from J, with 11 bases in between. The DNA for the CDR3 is TGTGCCAGCAGCTCCGGGACGTGCAATGAGCAGTTCTTC. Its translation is CASSSGTCNEQFF.

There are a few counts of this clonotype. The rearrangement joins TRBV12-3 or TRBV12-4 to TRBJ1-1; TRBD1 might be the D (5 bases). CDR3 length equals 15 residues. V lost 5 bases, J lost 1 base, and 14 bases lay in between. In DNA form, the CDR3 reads TGTGCCAGCAGTCCCCAGTGGGGGGGGAACACTGAAGCTTTCTTT. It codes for CASSPQWGGNTEAFF.

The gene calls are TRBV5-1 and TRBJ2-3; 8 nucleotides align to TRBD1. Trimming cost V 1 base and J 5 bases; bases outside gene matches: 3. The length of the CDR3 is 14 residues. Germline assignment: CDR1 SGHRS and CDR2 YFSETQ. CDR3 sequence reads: CASSLNRGIDTQYF. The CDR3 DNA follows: TGCGCCAGCAGCTTGAACAGGGGGATAGATACGCAGTATTTT.